This T cell receptor (beta chain) derives from a study of human T cells and chemical hapten exposure. Whole-study context: For the roughly 25-week duration of the study, patients were given weekly doses of diphenylcyclopropenone on the scalp. TCR yields differed between samples (mainly from small differences in pooled library volume). Study-level points and caveats: Donors in the study had alopecia, meaning their immune response may differ from healthy people's.

This clonotype was counted at least ten times. Its antigen is unknown. V lost 4 bases to trimming and J lost 7 bases, with 13 bases between them. The CDR3 loop spans 14 amino acids. CDR1 LGHNA and CDR2 YNFKEQ come from the germline V gene. Time point of the sample: patch test 2, 6 weeks after DPC sensitization. Documented treatment: therapeutic diphenylcyclopropenone sensitization with weekly scalp DPC. Attachment of unique molecular identifiers to individual cDNA molecules was performed in the library. TCRdb re-derived calls from the RACE reads in MiXCR, one entry per CDR3 protein. The sample carries roughly 140,000 distinct CDR3 sequences, about 10% recorded once.

V and J are TRBV4-2 and TRBJ2-2, with unresolved D. The specimen comprised whole blood, sampled in connection with sensitization to the hapten diphenylcyclopropenone (DPC). This TCR derives from a woman aged 45-60 years with alopecia areata. Some clones in this sample may be carry-over from other donors' samples. Here the CDR3 DNA reads TGTGCCAGCAGCCTCCCCGACACCAACGGGGAGCTGTTTTTT. It translates to CASSLPDTNGELFF.